This TCR beta chain was sequenced for a study of cytomegalovirus exposure and HLA in healthy donors. PCR employed 60 Vbeta and 13 Jbeta primers. Measured with immunoSEQ multiplex PCR; TCRdb has only the in-frame clones, and not every one. In the table there are over 100,000 clones, more than 60% of which are singletons. This CDR3 is 14 amino acids long. CDR1 and CDR2 (germline): SGHTS, YDEGEE. Trimming left V 4 bases short and J 0 bases short, with 5 bases between. The sample taken for sequencing was PBMCs. This clonotype originated in a woman aged 40 to 49 in good health and CMV-seropositive. The rearrangement uses TRBV5-8 and TRBJ2-6; D remains ambiguous. This CDR3 reads CASSPLSGANVLTF. The CDR3 DNA is TGTGCCAGCAGCCCCCTCTCTGGGGCCAACGTCCTGACTTTC.